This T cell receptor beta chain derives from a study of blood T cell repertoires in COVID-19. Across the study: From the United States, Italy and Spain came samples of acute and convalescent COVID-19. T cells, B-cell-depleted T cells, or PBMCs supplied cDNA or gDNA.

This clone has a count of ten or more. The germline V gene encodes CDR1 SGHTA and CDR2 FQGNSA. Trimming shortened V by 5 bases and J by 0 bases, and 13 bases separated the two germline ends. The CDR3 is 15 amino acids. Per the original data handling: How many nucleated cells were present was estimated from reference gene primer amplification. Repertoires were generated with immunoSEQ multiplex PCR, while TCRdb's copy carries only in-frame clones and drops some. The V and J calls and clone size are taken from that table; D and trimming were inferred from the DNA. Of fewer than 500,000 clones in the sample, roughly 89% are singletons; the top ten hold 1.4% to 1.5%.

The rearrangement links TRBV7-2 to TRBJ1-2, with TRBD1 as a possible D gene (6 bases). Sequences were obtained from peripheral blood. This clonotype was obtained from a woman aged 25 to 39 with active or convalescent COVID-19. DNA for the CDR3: TGTGCCAGCAGCCTGGACAGTAGTACTAACTATGGCTACACCTTC. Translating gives CASSLDSSTNYGYTF.